The 22 T cell receptor beta chains reported below all come from one sample, sequenced in a study of blood T cell repertoires in COVID-19. Sequenced by immunoSEQ multiplex PCR; TCRdb stores in-frame clones only, minus some. The repertoire holds 350,000 or so clones, with more than 85% as singletons. Sample: PBMCs or T cells enriched from blood (not recorded which). The receptors originated from a woman aged 30 to 39 who had recovered from COVID-19.

The rearrangement joins TRBV3-1 (or the pseudogene TRBV3-2) to TRBJ1-1, with D hard to call. The CDR3 sequence is 13 residues long. Deletions cut 0 bases from V and 4 bases from J, with 6 bases between. Germline V gene sequence: CDR1 LGHDT, CDR2 YNNKEL (reference sequence). DNA for the CDR3: TGTGCCAGCAGCCAAGATCGTAGCACTGAAGCTTTCTTT. The encoded protein is CASSQDRSTEAFF.

In DNA form, the CDR3 reads TGTGCCAGCAGTTTATCCGGGACAGTCTATGGCTACACCTTC. Amino acids: CASSLSGTVYGYTF. This chain links TRBV28 with TRBJ1-2, with TRBD1 matching over 7 bases. The germline V gene encodes CDR1 MDHEN and CDR2 SYDVKM. The ends lost 1 base at V and 4 bases at J; junction bases unmatched: 3. The CDR3 contains 14 residues.

The chain has TRBV24-1 and TRBJ2-1; 11 nucleotides agree with TRBD1. J lost 6 bases, V lost 3 bases, and 6 bases had no gene match. Germline V gives CDR1 KGHDR, CDR2 SFDVKD. CDR3 length equals 16 residues. CDR3 in amino acids: CATSDQDRGPPNEQFF. The CDR3 bases are TGTGCCACCAGTGATCAGGACAGGGGGCCGCCCAATGAGCAGTTCTTC.

CDR3 sequence: CASSLGNLAGGPIYEQYF. CDR3 nucleotides: TGTGCCAGCTCACTCGGCAACTTAGCGGGAGGGCCGATTTACGAGCAGTACTTC. The chain links TRBV18 to TRBJ2-7; 11 nucleotides agree with TRBD2. The CDR3 consists of 18 residues. Germline values: CDR1 KGHSH, CDR2 LQKENI. The ends lost 4 bases at V and 4 bases at J; junction bases unmatched: 15.

This chain uses TRBV28 with TRBJ2-7; 9 bases align to TRBD1. CDR3 length equals 14 residues. Trimming removed 5 bases from V and 5 bases from J; junction bases left unmatched: 7. Germline V CDR1 and CDR2: MDHEN, SYDVKM. The CDR3 DNA sequence: TGTGCCAGCAGTCAGGGACAGGGACTCGACGAGCAGTACTTC. This translates into CASSQGQGLDEQYF.

This sequence joins TRBV11-2 and TRBJ2-1, with D perhaps TRBD1 (5 bases). The germline V gene encodes CDR1 SGHAT and CDR2 FQNNGV. The V and J ends lost 5 bases and 10 bases respectively, with 21 bases between them. CDR3 size: 15 residues. Written as DNA, the CDR3 is TGTGCCAGCAGCATACACAGGACGGCTAGGAACGAGCAGTTCTTC. Its protein is CASSIHRTARNEQFF.

The rearrangement joins TRBV5-5 to TRBJ1-5; 9 positions match TRBD1. CDR3 size: 16 residues. V trimming: 2 bases; J trimming: 4 bases; junction bases outside the gene matches: 7. Per germline, CDR1 SGHKS and CDR2 YYEKEE (reference sequence). The CDR3 loop reads CASSFAGTGINQPQHF. The CDR3, as DNA: TGTGCCAGCAGCTTCGCCGGGACAGGGATAAATCAGCCCCAGCATTTT.

CDR3 sequence reads: CASSPSGGPNYEQYF. CDR3 coding DNA: TGTGCCAGCAGCCCCTCGGGGGGACCGAACTACGAGCAGTACTTC. The chain employs TRBV7-2 and TRBJ2-7, with TRBD2 identical over 7 bases. CDR1 is SGHTA, CDR2 FQGNSA, per germline. The CDR3 covers 15 residues. J lost 3 bases, V lost 5 bases, and 10 bases had no gene match. The whole variable domain, filled in from reference TRBV7-2 and TRBJ2-7, reads GAGVSQSPSNKVTEKGKDVELRCDPISGHTALYWYRQSLGQGLEFLIYFQGNSAPDKSGLPSDRFSAERTGGSVSTLTIQRTQQEDSAVYLCASSPSGGPNYEQYFGPGTRLTVT.

This clone occurred a few times. The chain links TRBV19 to TRBJ1-5, with TRBD1 matching over 7 bases. Germline V gene data show CDR1 as LNHDA and CDR2 as SQIVND (reference sequence). V was clipped by 6 bases and J by 4 bases; unmatched bases: 6. The CDR3 has 14 residues. CDR3 loop: CASRKDRTNQPQHF. The CDR3 nucleotides read TGTGCCAGTAGGAAGGACAGGACTAATCAGCCCCAGCATTTT.

The chain combines TRBV18 with TRBJ2-5; D might be TRBD2 (5 bases). Germline V gene sequence: CDR1 KGHSH, CDR2 LQKENI. Trimming pared 6 bases from V and 5 bases from J, leaving 19 bases between. This CDR3 is built from 15 residues. The CDR3 loop reads CASSPFPGNGETQYF. The CDR3 coding sequence is TGTGCCAGCTCTCCTTTCCCGGGGAACGGGGAGACCCAGTACTTC.

This clone was seen once. The rearrangement uses TRBV7-2 and TRBJ1-2; D is possibly TRBD1 (5 bases). The V end was cut by 1 base, the J end by 5 bases, with 11 bases between. Germline V gene data show CDR1 as SGHTA and CDR2 as FQGNSA. The length of the CDR3 is 14 residues. The CDR3 nucleotides read TGTGCCAGCAGCTTAGGGGCAGGGCGATATGGCTACACCTTC. As protein: CASSLGAGRYGYTF.

V usage is TRBV9 and J usage is TRBJ2-1; 7 nucleotides agree with TRBD1. V gave up 5 bases and J gave up 7 bases; unmatched junction bases: 9. CDR1 is SGDLS and CDR2 is YYNGEE in the germline V gene. The length of the CDR3 is 14 residues. The CDR3 loop is CASSRQGHGNEQFF. Here the CDR3 DNA reads TGTGCCAGCAGTCGACAGGGTCACGGTAATGAGCAGTTCTTC.

The rearrangement uses TRBV19 and TRBJ2-4; 10 bases align to TRBD2. Germline loops: CDR1 LNHDA, CDR2 SQIVND (reference sequence). Trimming removed 6 bases from V and 6 bases from J; junction bases left unmatched: 2. CDR3 length: 13 amino acids. The CDR3 coding sequence is TGTGCCAGTAGCGTAGCGGGAGGAAACATTCAGTACTTC. Amino acids: CASSVAGGNIQYF.

The chain carries TRBV28 and TRBJ1-2; no reliable D call. V gave up 5 bases and J gave up 6 bases, with 13 bases separating them. The CDR3 covers 13 residues. CDR1 is MDHEN, CDR2 SYDVKM, per germline. DNA for the CDR3: TGTGCCAGCAGTCGGACGGAGGTTGATGGCTACACCTTC. Translating gives CASSRTEVDGYTF.

The J gene is TRBJ2-1, the V gene TRBV10-3, with 12 bases that match TRBD2. The CDR3 contains 14 residues. With 4 bases clipped from V and 9 bases from J, the junction kept 4 bases outside the gene matches. Germline-derived CDR1 and CDR2 are ENHRY and SYGVKD. CDR3 sequence (DNA): TGTGCCATCAGTGGACTAGCGGGGGAGGGTGAGCAGTTCTTC. Residues: CAISGLAGEGEQFF.

This chain joins TRBV13 and TRBJ1-1; tentatively, D is TRBD1 (5 bases). The CDR3 is made up of 14 amino acids. Per germline, CDR1 PRHDT and CDR2 FYEKMQ (reference sequence). Trimming pared 0 bases from V and 4 bases from J, leaving 9 bases between. CDR3 nucleotide sequence: TGTGCCAGCAGCTTAGGCCAGGGTTTCACTGAAGCTTTCTTT. As protein: CASSLGQGFTEAFF. Combining the CDR3 with reference TRBV13 and TRBJ1-1 gives the whole variable domain AAGVIQSPRHLIKEKRETATLKCYPIPRHDTVYWYQQGPGQDPQFLISFYEKMQSDKGSIPDRFSAQQFSDYHSELNMSSLELGDSALYFCASSLGQGFTEAFFGQGTRLTVV.

This clone appeared a single time. The chain links TRBV29-1 to TRBJ2-1, with D unresolved. V shed 4 bases and J shed 8 bases, with 18 bases lying between them. CDR3 length: 14 amino acids. Germline V CDR1 and CDR2: SQVTM, ANQGSEA. The chain's CDR3 is CSVVGVSVFDEQFF. The CDR3 coding sequence is TGCAGCGTTGTCGGAGTAAGTGTTTTCGATGAGCAGTTCTTC.

The V call is TRBV5-1, the J call TRBJ2-3; a possible D gene is TRBD2 (6 bases). This CDR3 is built from 15 residues. V gave up 0 bases and J gave up 5 bases, with 13 bases separating them. CDR1 and CDR2 from the germline V gene are SGHRS and YFSETQ. In nucleotides, the CDR3 is TGCGCCAGCAGCTTGGGACCGGGAGTGGGAGATACGCAGTATTTT. Its translation: CASSLGPGVGDTQYF. The full variable domain, in which reference TRBV5-1 and TRBJ2-3 provide the parts outside the CDR3, is KAGVTQTPRYLIKTRGQQVTLSCSPISGHRSVSWYQQTPGQGLQFLFEYFSETQRNKGNFPGRFSGRQFSNSRSEMNVSTLELGDSALYLCASSLGPGVGDTQYFGPGTRLTVL.

The chain combines TRBV7-2 with TRBJ2-5; 9 nucleotides align to TRBD2. This CDR3 has 14 amino acids. CDR1 and CDR2 (germline): SGHTA, FQGNSA. V lost 1 base and J lost 5; bases outside the gene matches: 2. The CDR3 nucleotides are TGTGCCAGCAGCTTAGGCGGGAGGGGGGAGACCCAGTACTTC. Its translation: CASSLGGRGETQYF.

J is TRBJ1-2 and V is TRBV7-9; the match to TRBD1 covers 9 bases. This CDR3 has 15 residues. CDR1 and CDR2 (germline): SEHNR, FQNEAQ (reference sequence). J lost 8 bases, V lost 5 bases, and 12 bases had no gene match. The CDR3 loop is CASSPPMDRGGGYTF. CDR3 DNA sequence: TGTGCCAGCAGCCCGCCTATGGACAGGGGCGGCGGCTACACCTTC.

The rearrangement uses TRBV12-3 or TRBV12-4 and TRBJ1-5; D remains ambiguous. The CDR3 length is 12 residues. V lost 4 bases, J lost 4 bases, and 5 bases lay in between. The CDR3 here is CASSSGNQPQHF. CDR3 DNA sequence: TGTGCCAGCAGTTCCGGGAATCAGCCCCAGCATTTT.

The chain has TRBV7-2 and TRBJ2-5; 8 bases align to TRBD2. Germline V gene sequence: CDR1 SGHTA, CDR2 FQGNSA. The CDR3 consists of 14 residues. Germline trimming cut 6 bases from V and 4 bases from J; bases unmatched to any gene: 7. CDR3 region: CASRPHSGTETQYF. The CDR3 nucleotides read TGTGCCAGCAGGCCGCATAGCGGGACAGAGACCCAGTACTTC. Full variable domain (rest looked up from reference TRBV7-2 and TRBJ2-5): GAGVSQSPSNKVTEKGKDVELRCDPISGHTALYWYRQSLGQGLEFLIYFQGNSAPDKSGLPSDRFSAERTGGSVSTLTIQRTQQEDSAVYLCASRPHSGTETQYFGPGTRLLVL.